This T cell receptor (beta chain) was recovered during a study of control samples from healthy donors and cancer patients. The germline V gene has CDR1 MNHEY and CDR2 SVGAGI. The CDR3 runs 15 residues. With 6 bases clipped from V and 6 bases from J, the junction kept 11 bases outside the gene matches. Data came from immunoSEQ multiplex PCR; TCRdb stores just in-frame clones and leaves some out. Of more than 30,000 clones listed, around 83% were seen once; the top ten hold roughly a fifth. The receptor was isolated from a woman aged 55 to 70 with lung cancer. Sequencing was done on a sample of PBMCs. The chain links TRBV6-5 to TRBJ2-1; TRBD1 matches at 7 bases. CDR3 residues: CASRRGPERPNEQFF. The CDR3 nucleotides read TGTGCCAGCAGGAGGGGGCCCGAGAGACCCAATGAGCAGTTCTTC.